This T cell receptor beta chain was sequenced during a study of cytomegalovirus exposure and HLA in healthy donors. Across the whole study: In terms of ancestry, the Caucasian-associated cluster contained roughly 81% of the 398 genotyped donors. Study findings and constraints: Immune exposure information available was restricted to CMV serostatus.

The PCR employed 60 Vbeta primers together with 13 Jbeta primers. As originally analysed: An analysis that came later counted some 80 million unique TCR beta chains, roughly 11 million shared. Here immunoSEQ multiplex PCR was the method, and the copy in TCRdb shows in-frame clones only, minus some. That table gives V, J and clone size, and the DNA gave D and trimming. The sample lists fewer than 250,000 clones, about 81% seen once, with more than 4.5% in the top ten. The table lists this clone with a count of one. Its antigen is currently unknown. Germline CDR1 LGHNA, CDR2 YSLEER. Deletions cut 4 bases from V and 0 bases from J, with 15 bases between. The CDR3 runs to 17 residues.

The rearrangement uses TRBV4-3 and TRBJ1-4; D is ambiguous. Sequences were obtained from PBMCs. The receptor's source is a man in his thirties or forties in good health and CMV-seropositive. The CDR3 coding sequence is TGCGCCAGCAGCCCCTCAGGAGGGATTGCAACTAATGAAAAACTGTTTTTT. Amino acid sequence: CASSPSGGIATNEKLFF.